This paragraph covers one T cell receptor beta chain sequence. CDR1 SEHNR and CDR2 FQNEAQ come from the germline V gene (reference sequence). The length of the CDR3 is 13 residues. The germline V and J ends were trimmed by 3 bases and 5 bases, with 7 bases remaining between them. This specimen comes from a study of CD8+ T cells in alopecia areata. After isolation, RNA underwent reverse transcription to generate cDNA as the sequencing template. Measured with immunoSEQ multiplex PCR; TCRdb has only the in-frame clones, and not every one. The table records 150,000 to 200,000 clones, 50% to 75% of them present only once.

This chain uses TRBV7-9 with TRBJ2-2, with D perhaps assigned TRBD1 or TRBD2 (5 bases each). This sequence originates from a human donor with alopecia areata. Sequencing used CD4+ T cells sorted from blood, obtained at week 0. In nucleotides, the CDR3 is TGTGCCAGCAGCTTTGGGGGTACCGGGGAGCTGTTTTTT. It specifies CASSFGGTGELFF.